The T cell receptor (beta chain) described here comes from a study of T cell repertoires in cytomegalovirus infection. Study context: Peptides in the study included HLA-C-restricted and HLA-B-restricted CMV epitopes. It can be stated that public TCR beta signatures indicated CMV infection as well as a matching HLA type.

Regarding the study as a whole: CMV-specific TCR beta clonotypes restricted by HLA-C dominated the ex vivo response. Based on cumulative public TCR beta family frequency, carriers of CMV plus the relevant HLA were identified.

The CDR3 length is 13 residues. Deletions cut 5 bases from V and 4 bases from J, with 10 bases between. This clonotype was recorded a few times. Its antigen is undetermined. TCRdb fed the reads into MiXCR, producing one record per CDR3 protein. Of roughly 920,000 distinct CDR3 sequences in the sample, around 32% are singletons; the top ten hold about an eighth. The TCR was taken from a human donor in good health (CMV status not recorded). Some clones in this sample may be carry-over from other donors' samples. The specimen was cultured CD8+ T cells from PBMCs, collected from culture after CMV antigen stimulation. The J gene is TRBJ2-3, the V gene TRBV12-3 or TRBV12-4; D is uncertain. CDR3 sequence reads: CASSTRLADTQYF. The CDR3 DNA follows: TGTGCCAGCAGTACCCGACTGGCAGATACGCAGTATTTT.